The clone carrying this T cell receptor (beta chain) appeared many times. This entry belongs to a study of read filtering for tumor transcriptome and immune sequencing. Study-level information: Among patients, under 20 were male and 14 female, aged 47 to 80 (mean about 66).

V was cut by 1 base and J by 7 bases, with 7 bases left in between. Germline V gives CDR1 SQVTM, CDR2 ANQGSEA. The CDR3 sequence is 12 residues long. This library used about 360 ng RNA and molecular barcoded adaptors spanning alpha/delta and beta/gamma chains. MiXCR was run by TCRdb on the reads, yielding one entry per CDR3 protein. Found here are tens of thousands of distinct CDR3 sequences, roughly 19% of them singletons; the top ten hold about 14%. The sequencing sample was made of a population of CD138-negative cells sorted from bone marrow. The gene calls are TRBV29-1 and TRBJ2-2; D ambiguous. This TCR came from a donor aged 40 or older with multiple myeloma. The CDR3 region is CSVEVGVGELFF. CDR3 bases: TGCAGCGTTGAAGTAGGCGTCGGGGAGCTGTTTTTT.